These T cell receptor beta chains were read from a single sample in a study of blood T cells in healthy people across ages. TCRdb called the 5' RACE reads again in MiXCR, with one record for every CDR3 protein. Among under 950,000 distinct CDR3 sequences listed, 22% were seen once. The specimen sequenced was blood. These receptors were obtained from a man in his 70s in good health. CDR3s include the opening cysteine and the closing phenylalanine or tryptophan. The D gene is left open where the match is weak. Some rows mark clone size as missing; the rest say once, few, many or name a class of expanded clone.

TRBJ2-1	TRBV12-3/TRBV12-4	TRBD2	few	TGTACCAACAGCCCTAGACTAGCGGGAGGGGTAGATGAGCAGTTCTTC	CTNSPRLAGGVDEQFF
TRBJ1-4	TRBV28	.	.	TGTGCCAGCAGTAGAGGACAGTCGAGGGAAAAACTGTTTTTT	CASSRGQSREKLFF
TRBJ1-4	TRBV4-3	.	few	TGCGCCCGCAGCCAAAGAACACAGAATGAAAAACTGTTTTTT	CARSQRTQNEKLFF
TRBJ2-7	TRBV28	.	few	TGTGCCAGCAGTTTATTTTCGGGCAGAAACTACGAGCAGTACTTC	CASSLFSGRNYEQYF
TRBJ2-1	TRBV5-1	TRBD2	many	TGCGCCAGCAGCTTGGCCGCCACTAGCGGGGGGGGCAATGAGCAGTTCTTC	CASSLAATSGGGNEQFF
TRBJ1-2	TRBV14	.	few	TGTGCCAGCAGCCAACTACAGTCCTATGGCTACACCTTC	CASSQLQSYGYTF
TRBJ1-1	TRBV18	TRBD1	few	TGTGCCAGCTCCCCTACCTCGGGACAGATGAACACTGAAGCTTTCTTT	CASSPTSGQMNTEAFF
TRBJ2-2	TRBV11-2	TRBD2	.	TGTGCCAGCAGCTTAGCGTCGCGGGAGGCCCGGTACACCGGGGAGCTGTTTTTT	CASSLASREARYTGELFF
TRBJ2-7	TRBV20-1	TRBD2	.	TGCAGTGCTGTTCCTAGCGGGGTGTACGAGCAGTACTTC	CSAVPSGVYEQYF
TRBJ2-3	TRBV20-1	TRBD2	few	TGCAGTACAAACAGAGGTCTAGCGGGAGACCTAATAACACAGGATACGCAGTATTTT	CSTNRGLAGDLITQDTQYF
TRBJ2-1	TRBV7-9	.	.	TGTGCCAGCAGCTTTGTCCAATACAATGAGCAGTTCTTC	CASSFVQYNEQFF
TRBJ1-4	TRBV6-1	TRBD1	.	TGTGCCAGCAGCTTTGGGACAGTGTGGAGTAATGAAAAACTGTTTTTT	CASSFGTVWSNEKLFF
TRBJ2-5	TRBV10-3	.	.	TGTGCCATCAGTGGGCTCGGGGGAGAGACCCAGTACTTC	CAISGLGGETQYF
TRBJ2-3	TRBV29-1	.	few	TGCAGCGTTGTTCCAGGGGGGACAGATACGCAGTATTTT	CSVVPGGTDTQYF
TRBJ1-4	TRBV4-2	.	.	TGTGCCAGCAGCCCTACGGATGGGCGACTGTTTTTT	CASSPTDGRLFF
TRBJ2-5	TRBV6-2/TRBV6-3	.	few	TGTGCCAGCAGTAATGTCGGGGAGACCCAGTACTTC	CASSNVGETQYF
TRBJ2-1	TRBV19	TRBD2	few	TGTGCCAGTAGTATACAGACTAGCGGGTCTAATGAGCAGTTCTTC	CASSIQTSGSNEQFF
TRBJ2-3	TRBV7-8	.	.	TGTGCCAGCGGTTCAGGGGTCACAGATACGCAGTATTTT	CASGSGVTDTQYF
TRBJ2-1	TRBV28	.	.	TGTGCCAGCAGACGTCTCAATGAGCAGTTCTTC	CASRRLNEQFF
TRBJ2-5	TRBV4-1	.	few	TGCGCCAGCAGCCAAGGCCAAGGGGTTTTGTTTGGAGAGACCCAGTACTTC	CASSQGQGVLFGETQYF
TRBJ1-5	TRBV27	TRBD1	.	TGTGCCAGCAGTTTATCGAGGACAGGGAGTCAGCCCCAGCATTTT	CASSLSRTGSQPQHF
TRBJ1-2	TRBV29-1	TRBD1	.	TGCAGCGCCCGACAGGGCGACAACTATGGCTACACCTTC	CSARQGDNYGYTF
TRBJ2-1	TRBV20-1	TRBD2	few	TGCAGTGCTTCGGAGCCGGGAGGGTACAATGAGCAGTTCTTC	CSASEPGGYNEQFF
TRBJ1-4	TRBV6-1	TRBD1	.	TGTGCCGGCAGCCAAAACAGGGGGAGCGTTGGAACTAATGAAAAACTGTTTTTT	CAGSQNRGSVGTNEKLFF
TRBJ2-3	TRBV7-9	.	.	TGTGCCAGCAGCGGGCCGAATACGCAGTATTTT	CASSGPNTQYF
TRBJ2-3	TRBV6-6	.	once	TGTGCCAGCAGTTCGTGGGAGGTCGGCACAGATACGCAGTCTTTT	CASSSWEVGTDTQSF
TRBJ1-2	TRBV20-1	.	.	TGCAGTGCTTTCGGAGCCAATGGCTACACCTTC	CSAFGANGYTF
TRBJ1-5	TRBV10-3	.	.	TGTGCCATCAGTGAGCTCCGGGACCACAATCAGCCCCAGCATTTT	CAISELRDHNQPQHF
TRBJ2-3	TRBV7-8	TRBD2	.	TGTGCCAGCAGCCCCCGGGGGGAAGGGGCAGATACGCAGTATTTT	CASSPRGEGADTQYF
TRBJ1-2	TRBV6-5	TRBD1	.	TGTGCCAGCAACGGACAGGGGGTTAACTATGGCTACACCTTC	CASNGQGVNYGYTF
TRBJ2-7	TRBV28	.	.	TGTGCCAGCAGAACTACCTACGACGAGCAGTACTTC	CASRTTYDEQYF
TRBJ2-5	TRBV5-1	.	.	TGCGCCAGCAGCCTCAGCGGGTTGGGACTAGAGACCCAGTACTTC	CASSLSGLGLETQYF
TRBJ1-2	TRBV12-3/TRBV12-4	.	.	TGTGCCAGCAGTTTTCGAACCCCCCGGGCAGGACTGGGGCGGGGCTACACCTTC	CASSFRTPRAGLGRGYTF
TRBJ1-6	TRBV6-1	.	.	TGTGCCAGCAGTGACGGGACCCATTCACCCCTCCACTTT	CASSDGTHSPLHF
TRBJ2-1	TRBV6-2/TRBV6-3	.	few	TGTGCCACCCGGGCGCAGTACAATGAGCAGTTCTTC	CATRAQYNEQFF
TRBJ2-1	TRBV19	TRBD1	few	TGTGCCAGTAACGCGCGGACAGGGGGCGGGTATGAGCAGTTCTTC	CASNARTGGGYEQFF
TRBJ1-2	TRBV29-1	.	.	TGCAGCGTTGAAGTCAGGATAGGCTACACCTTC	CSVEVRIGYTF
TRBJ2-3	TRBV29-1	.	.	TGCAGCGTTGGGAGGGGGACTAGCACAGATACGCAGTATTTT	CSVGRGTSTDTQYF
TRBJ2-1	TRBV11-2	.	.	TGTGCCAGCAGCTTAGAGGCAGGGAGCAATGAGCAGTTCTTC	CASSLEAGSNEQFF
TRBJ2-1	TRBV20-1	TRBD1	.	TGCAGTGCTTATCGGGACAGGGGCTCCTACAATGAGCAGTTCTTC	CSAYRDRGSYNEQFF
TRBJ1-4	TRBV20-1	.	few	TGCAGTGCTAGAGACACGGGGCCCACAGAAAAACTGTTTTTT	CSARDTGPTEKLFF
TRBJ1-2	TRBV19	TRBD1	.	TGTGCCAGTAGTCCGGTCCGGGACAGGGGCTTCTATGGCTACACCTTC	CASSPVRDRGFYGYTF
TRBJ1-2	TRBV20-1	TRBD1	.	TGCAGTGCTAGAGATCTTAGGGACAGGGGCACTAACTATGGCTACACCTTC	CSARDLRDRGTNYGYTF
TRBJ1-6	TRBV19	.	once	TGTGCCAGTAGGCAGGGCGCGGGGCATTCACCCCTCCACTTT	CASRQGAGHSPLHF
TRBJ2-1	TRBV12-3/TRBV12-4	TRBD2	.	TGTGCCAGCAGCCTCCTAGCGGGGGGGCCCCGAGGGGAGCAGTTCTTC	CASSLLAGGPRGEQFF
TRBJ2-5	TRBV28	TRBD2	.	TGTGCCAGCAGTCCGGCGGGGACTAGCGGATACCAAGAGACCCAGTACTTC	CASSPAGTSGYQETQYF
TRBJ2-5	TRBV4-1	TRBD2	few	TGCGCCAGCAGCCAAGGAAAATTAGCGGGGGGGCCTCAGGAGACCCAGTACTTC	CASSQGKLAGGPQETQYF
TRBJ2-1	TRBV5-1	TRBD2	.	TGCGCCAGCAGCTTGGTTCTAGCGGGAGTACCATATGAGCAGTTCTTC	CASSLVLAGVPYEQFF
TRBJ2-2	TRBV2	.	.	TGTGCCAGCAAGAGGGTTGGCGGGGAGCTGTTTTTT	CASKRVGGELFF
TRBJ2-7	TRBV13	TRBD1	.	TGTGCCAGCAGCTACAGGACAGGGGAGACCTACGAGCAGTACTTC	CASSYRTGETYEQYF
TRBJ2-3	TRBV29-1	.	.	TGCAGCGTCCTGCGGAGCGGCCCAGATACGCAGTATTTT	CSVLRSGPDTQYF
TRBJ2-3	TRBV5-1	.	few	TGCGCCAGCAGCTTCCAGCTACTCACAGATACGCAGTATTTT	CASSFQLLTDTQYF
TRBJ2-2	TRBV27	.	.	TGTGCCAGCAGAAAGACCGGGACCTCCCTCACCGGGGAGCTGTTTTTT	CASRKTGTSLTGELFF
TRBJ2-7	TRBV6-1	.	.	TGTGCCAGCAGTGGAGGGACCCCGGGCTTGTCGGAGCAGTACTTC	CASSGGTPGLSEQYF
TRBJ1-1	TRBV29-1	.	few	TGCAGCGTTGGGGGAGGGCTCGGTCGGACTGAAGCTTTCTTT	CSVGGGLGRTEAFF
TRBJ1-2	TRBV7-9	.	few	TGTGCCAGCAGCTCCTCAGGGAGGGAAAACTATGGCTACACCTTC	CASSSSGRENYGYTF
TRBJ1-5	TRBV12-3/TRBV12-4	TRBD1	few	TGTGCCAGCAGTACGACAGGGCGCCATCAGCCCCAGCATTTT	CASSTTGRHQPQHF